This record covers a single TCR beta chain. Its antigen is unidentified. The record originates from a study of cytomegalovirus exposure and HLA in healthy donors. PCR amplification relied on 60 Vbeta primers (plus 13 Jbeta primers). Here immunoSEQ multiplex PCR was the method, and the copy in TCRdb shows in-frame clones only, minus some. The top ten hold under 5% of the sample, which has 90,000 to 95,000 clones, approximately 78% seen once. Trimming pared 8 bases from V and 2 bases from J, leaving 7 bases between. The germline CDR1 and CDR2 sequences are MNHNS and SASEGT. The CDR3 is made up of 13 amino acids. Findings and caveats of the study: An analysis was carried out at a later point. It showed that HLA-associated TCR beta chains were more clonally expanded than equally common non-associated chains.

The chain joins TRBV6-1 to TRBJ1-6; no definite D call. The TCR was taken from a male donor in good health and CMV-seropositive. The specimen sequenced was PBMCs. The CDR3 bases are TGTGCCAGCTTCCCCACCTATAATTCACCCCTCCACTTT. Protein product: CASFPTYNSPLHF.